This T cell receptor (beta chain) was profiled in a study of T cells after yellow fever vaccination. This clonotype turned up a few times. TCRdb re-analysed the 5' RACE reads in MiXCR, keeping a single row per CDR3 protein. The sample has roughly 30,000 distinct CDR3 sequences; 8% to 11% are singletons. The clonotype originates from a young man who received the YFV17D yellow fever vaccine. The material sequenced was PBMCs, either bulk or a sorted T-cell subset (CD4+, CD8+, memory, or dextramer-sorted; not recorded which), taken around 15 days after the first yellow fever vaccination.

In DNA, the CDR3 is TGTGCCAGCACATCGCGGGGCCGGGAGACCCAGTACTTC. It codes for CASTSRGRETQYF. The chain employs TRBV7-2 and TRBJ2-5; D might be TRBD2 (6 bases). Trimming took 7 bases from V and 5 from J, leaving 14 bases between them. CDR3 length: 13 residues. CDR1 and CDR2 from the germline V gene are SGHTA and FQGNSA.